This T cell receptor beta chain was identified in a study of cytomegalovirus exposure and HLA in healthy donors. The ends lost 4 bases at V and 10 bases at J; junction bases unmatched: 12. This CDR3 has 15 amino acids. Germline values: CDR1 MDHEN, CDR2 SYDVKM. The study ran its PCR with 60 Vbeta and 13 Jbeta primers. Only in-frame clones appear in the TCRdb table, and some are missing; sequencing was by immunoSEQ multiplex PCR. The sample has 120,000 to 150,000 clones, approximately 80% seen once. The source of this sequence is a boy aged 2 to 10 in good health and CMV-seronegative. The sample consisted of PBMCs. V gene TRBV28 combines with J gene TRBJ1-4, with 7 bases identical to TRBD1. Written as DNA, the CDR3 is TGTGCCAGCAGTTCGGGACAGCAGGTCAACGGAAAACTGTTTTTT. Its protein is CASSSGQQVNGKLFF.